This passage covers 17 T cell receptor beta chains from one sample sequenced in a study of Graves' ophthalmopathy and Graves' hyperthyroidism. TCR beta CDR3 amplification used RNA transcripts. The workflow started with a first-round RT-PCR run with HTBI primers and then moved on to a second-round multiplex PCR. Each CDR3 protein is one row after TCRdb ran MiXCR on the multiplex PCR reads. The sample contains over a million distinct CDR3 sequences, less than 45% of which appear only once. Material for sequencing was peripheral blood or thyroid tissue (not recorded which). The receptors originated from an adult man with Graves' hyperthyroidism.

Only a few counts were recorded for this clonotype. The V call is TRBV20-1, the J call TRBJ2-5, with D possibly matching TRBD1 (5 bases). V was pared by 2 bases and J by 5 bases, with 12 bases between. CDR1 DFQATT and CDR2 SNEGSKA come from the germline V gene (reference sequence). This CDR3 spans 13 amino acids. CDR3 in amino acids: CSARHRTWETQYF. CDR3 bases: TGCAGTGCTAGACACAGGACCTGGGAGACCCAGTACTTC.

The V and J genes are TRBV10-2 and TRBJ1-1; 7 nucleotides align to TRBD1. Germline assignment: CDR1 WSHSY and CDR2 SAAADI. The V segment lost 6 bases and the J segment 9 bases; nucleotides outside the gene matches: 22. This CDR3 is built from 17 residues. For the CDR3, the DNA is TGCGCCAGCAGCGGAGCGACCCCGGGGCAGGGGGTAGCTAAAGCTTTCTTT. Its translation is CASSGATPGQGVAKAFF.

As to this clonotype: Being one base from a much bigger clone, this may be a read error. J is TRBJ2-2 and V is TRBV19, with D possibly being TRBD1 (7 bases). The CDR3 contains 13 residues. The V gene's germline CDR1 is LNHDA and CDR2 SQIVND (reference sequence). This CDR3 reads CASAAGGTGKLFF. The DNA for the CDR3 is TGTGCCAGTGCCGCAGGGGGGACCGGGAAGCTGTTTTTT.

This clonotype was observed a handful of times. The J gene is TRBJ1-1, the V gene TRBV20-1; no reliable D call. V lost 1 base to trimming and J lost 4 bases, with 7 bases between them. Germline CDR1 and CDR2: DFQATT and SNEGSKA (reference sequence). The CDR3 length is 12 residues. CDR3 nucleotide sequence: TGCAGTGCTAGAGGGACGGGCACTGAAGCTTTCTTT. This encodes CSARGTGTEAFF.

This clonotype was seen many times. This chain joins TRBV20-1 and TRBJ1-5, with 7 bases fitting TRBD1. V was clipped by 0 bases and J by 4 bases; unmatched bases: 15. Germline V lookup: CDR1 DFQATT, CDR2 SNEGSKA (reference sequence). This CDR3 has 18 amino acids. This CDR3 reads CSARDRERQGEVNQPQHF. The CDR3 DNA sequence: TGCAGTGCTAGAGACCGCGAACGTCAGGGGGAAGTAAATCAGCCCCAGCATTTT.

The V call is TRBV29-1, the J call TRBJ2-7, with TRBD1 identical over 8 bases. V lost 6 bases to trimming and J lost 1 base; unmatched junction nucleotides: 5. This CDR3 comprises 13 residues. Germline V gives CDR1 SQVTM, CDR2 ANQGSEA. CDR3 in DNA: TGCAGCGTCAAAAGACAGGGGTCCTACGAGCAGTACTTC. As protein: CSVKRQGSYEQYF.

This clonotype occurred many times. The V and J genes are TRBV9 and TRBJ2-5, with 8 bases lining up with TRBD1. Unmatched junction bases numbered 4, after V lost 0 bases and J lost 3 bases. Per germline, CDR1 SGDLS and CDR2 YYNGEE. CDR3 length: 15 amino acids. The CDR3 loop reads CASSVASGGKETQYF. Here the CDR3 DNA reads TGTGCCAGCAGCGTAGCGTCAGGGGGCAAAGAGACCCAGTACTTC.

There are a few counts of this clonotype. The genes are TRBV20-1 and TRBJ1-5, with a possible D match to TRBD1 (5 bases). Germline CDR1 DFQATT, CDR2 SNEGSKA (reference sequence). The CDR3 consists of 17 residues. The germline V and J ends were trimmed by 0 bases and 5 bases, with 20 bases remaining between them. The CDR3 bases are TGCAGTGCTAGAGATAGCGGAGGGGTTGGATACTATCAGCCCCAGCATTTT. It encodes CSARDSGGVGYYQPQHF.

Worth noting for this clonotype: Just one base apart from a much larger clone, this may be a read error. The chain employs TRBV6-5 and TRBJ1-2, with TRBD1 matching over 7 bases. Per germline, CDR1 MNHEY and CDR2 SVGAGI. The junction had 1 base not matched to a gene; V was cut back by 2 bases and J by 4 bases. The CDR3 totals 13 residues. The CDR3 is CASSYGDSYGYTF. CDR3 coding DNA: TGTGCCAGCAGTTACGGGGACAGCTATGGCTACACCTTC.

The CDR3 region is CASSETGTSGRYEQYF. The DNA of the CDR3 is TGTGCCAGCAGTGAGACAGGGACTAGCGGGAGATACGAGCAGTACTTC. V is TRBV25-1 and J is TRBJ2-7; 14 bases fit TRBD2. Looked up from germline, CDR1 is MGHDK and CDR2 is SYGVNS. CDR3 size: 16 residues. Trimming removed 3 bases from V and 4 bases from J; junction bases left unmatched: 5.

This chain connects TRBV6-2 or TRBV6-3 to TRBJ2-7; possible D gene TRBD2, 5 bases. V lost 5 bases, J lost 5 bases, and 13 bases lay in between. This CDR3 is built from 13 residues. Germline CDR1 and CDR2: MNHEY and SVGEGT. The CDR3 DNA sequence: TGTGCCAGCAGTCCACGGGGTTTCAACGAGCAGTACTTC. Its protein is CASSPRGFNEQYF.

This clonotype was found a few times. Germline is not matched at one junction end, which may reflect a read error. This CDR3 reads CASSQDRAQSGTGELFF. The CDR3 DNA is TGCGCCAGCAGCCAAGATCGGGCCCAGTCGGGCACCGGGGAGCTGTTTTTT. The genes are TRBV7-9 and TRBJ2-2; D is unresolved. Looked up from germline, CDR1 is SEHNR and CDR2 is FQNEAQ (reference sequence). The CDR3 runs 17 residues. The whole variable domain, filled in from reference TRBV7-9 and TRBJ2-2, reads DTGVSQNPRHKITKRGQNVTFRCDPISEHNRLYWYRQTLGQGPEFLTYFQNEAQLEKSRLLSDRFSAERPKGSFSTLEIQRTEQGDSAMYLCASSQDRAQSGTGELFFGEGSRLTVL.

In its sample, this clonotype was seen many times. The chain has TRBV19 and TRBJ1-1; D gene ambiguous. The V gene's germline CDR1 is LNHDA and CDR2 SQIVND (reference sequence). V was shortened by 0 bases and J by 4 bases, with 6 bases between the two germline ends. The CDR3 runs to 13 residues. CDR3 residues: CASSIDWTTEAFF. For the CDR3, the DNA is TGTGCCAGTAGTATAGACTGGACCACTGAAGCTTTCTTT. Based on the CDR3 plus reference TRBV19 and TRBJ1-1, the full variable domain is DGGITQSPKYLFRKEGQNVTLSCEQNLNHDAMYWYRQDPGQGLRLIYYSQIVNDFQKGDIAEGYSVSREKKESFPLTVTSAQKNPTAFYLCASSIDWTTEAFFGQGTRLTVV.

The chain uses TRBV10-3 and TRBJ1-6; perhaps TRBD1 as D (5 bases). Germline V gene sequence: CDR1 ENHRY, CDR2 SYGVKD. The CDR3 is 14 residues long. V lost 10 bases to trimming and J lost 14 bases, with 24 bases between them. CDR3 protein: CASRDGNSFSTLHF. CDR3 coding DNA: TGTGCCAGCAGGGACGGGAATTCTTTTTCGACCCTCCACTTT.

This clonotype was seen repeatedly, ten times or more. The V call is TRBV5-1, the J call TRBJ2-5; D gene uncertain. Trimming stripped 2 bases from V and 2 bases from J, with 13 bases between. CDR3 size: 15 residues. Germline V gives CDR1 SGHRS, CDR2 YFSETQ. CDR3 amino acids: CASSFGGTTQETQYF. As DNA, the CDR3 is TGCGCCAGCAGCTTCGGCGGAACGACACAAGAGACCCAGTACTTC.

The rearrangement uses TRBV4-3 and TRBJ2-5; D unresolved. V was cut by 4 bases and J by 4 bases, with 10 bases left in between. Germline CDR1 is LGHNA and CDR2 is YSLEER. CDR3 length: 13 residues. CDR3 residues: CASSLLIGETQYF. As DNA, the CDR3 is TGCGCCAGCAGCCTTCTGATAGGAGAGACCCAGTACTTC.

This clonotype was counted many times. V gene TRBV29-1 combines with J gene TRBJ2-2; 13 bases match TRBD2. V lost 7 bases and J lost 4; bases outside the gene matches: 6. CDR1 and CDR2 from the germline V gene are SQVTM and ANQGSEA. CDR3 length equals 15 residues. CDR3 sequence: CSAVGLAGITGELFF. CDR3 nucleotides: TGCAGCGCGGTGGGACTAGCGGGAATCACCGGGGAGCTGTTTTTT.